These 11 T cell receptor beta chains originate from one sample sequenced in a study of spatial heterogeneity in lung cancer (dated by TCRdb to between 2018 and 2021). The library was made by 5' RACE. TCRdb names NextSeq 500 as the instrument used. TCRdb cleaned the public reads at Q25 with fastp, built clones with MiXCR and kept in-frame beta chains. Each entry merges the rows of one CDR3 protein and shows their most common DNA and genes. Counted in this sample were about 82,000 distinct CDR3 sequences; roughly 12% of them appeared once. The biggest ten clones account for around 4.3% of the sample. This specimen's time point label, interpreted: sample taken at primary tumor resection. TCR sequencing used whole RNA extracted from tumor and nontumor lung tissue, or from cryopreserved PBMC samples, without cell sorting. This material consisted of PBMCs, taken at surgery. The receptor set was obtained from a male donor with early-stage non-small cell lung cancer.

This chain links TRBV10-3 with TRBJ2-1, with 10 bases identical to TRBD2. The CDR3 runs to 14 residues. Trimming removed 7 bases from V and 5 bases from J; junction bases left unmatched: 5. Germline values: CDR1 ENHRY, CDR2 SYGVKD. CDR3 sequence: CAITSGLADNEQFF. The DNA of the CDR3 is TGTGCCATCACCTCCGGACTAGCGGACAATGAGCAGTTCTTC.

The J gene is TRBJ2-1, the V gene TRBV2; TRBD1 is a possible D gene (6 bases). V lost 6 bases to trimming and J lost 6 bases, with 21 bases between them. The CDR3 has 16 amino acids. Germline-derived CDR1 and CDR2 are SNHLY and FYNNEI. The CDR3 spells CASRGTSPRGSNEQFF. The CDR3 DNA is TGTGCCAGCAGGGGGACAAGTCCGAGGGGGAGCAATGAGCAGTTCTTC.

The rearrangement joins TRBV24-1 to TRBJ2-1, with a tentative D call TRBD2 (5 bases). From germline, CDR1 is KGHDR and CDR2 SFDVKD. This CDR3 contains 14 residues. V lost 5 bases and J lost 9, with 16 bases in between. CDR3 residues: CATSGPGLAGEQFF. As DNA, the CDR3 is TGTGCCACCAGTGGACCAGGCCTCGCGGGTGAGCAGTTCTTC.

In its sample, this clonotype was seen many times. This chain uses TRBV7-3 with TRBJ2-3; 8 bases align to TRBD2. The V segment lost 4 bases and the J segment 3 bases; nucleotides outside the gene matches: 6. The germline CDR1 and CDR2 sequences are SGHTA and FQGTGA. The CDR3 has 15 residues. As DNA, the CDR3 is TGTGCCAGCAGCTCCGGGAGGGCGATGACAGATACGCAGTATTTT. Protein sequence: CASSSGRAMTDTQYF.

The chain joins TRBV7-9 to TRBJ2-5, with 8 bases lining up with TRBD2. The V segment lost 5 bases and the J segment 6 bases; nucleotides outside the gene matches: 8. Per germline, CDR1 SEHNR and CDR2 FQNEAQ (reference sequence). The CDR3 length is 14 residues. CDR3 nucleotides: TGTGCCAGCAGCGCCCCGGGGGGGCCTCAGACCCAGTACTTC. Amino acids: CASSAPGGPQTQYF.

This clonotype was seen only a few times. The CDR3 sequence: CASSTGTGGGYGYTF. The CDR3 nucleotides read TGTGCCAGCAGCACCGGAACAGGGGGGGGCTATGGCTACACCTTC. V usage is TRBV7-6 and J usage is TRBJ1-2; 8 bases line up with TRBD1. J gave up 4 bases and V 5 bases, and 9 bases lay outside the gene matches. The CDR3 is 15 residues long. Germline loops: CDR1 SGHVS, CDR2 FNYEAQ. Combining the CDR3 with reference TRBV7-6 and TRBJ1-2 gives the whole variable domain GAGVSQSPRYKVTKRGQDVALRCDPISGHVSLYWYRQALGQGPEFLTYFNYEAQQDKSGLPNDRFSAERPEGSISTLTIQRTEQRDSAMYRCASSTGTGGGYGYTFGSGTRLTVV.

The chain is built from TRBV7-9 and TRBJ2-1, with a tentative D call TRBD2 (6 bases). V lost 2 bases and J lost 7, with 15 bases in between. The CDR3 consists of 15 residues. CDR1 and CDR2 from the germline V gene are SEHNR and FQNEAQ (reference sequence). CDR3 nucleotide sequence: TGTGCCAGCAGCTTATTAGGACGGGGAGGTAATGAGCAGTTCTTC. It is translated as CASSLLGRGGNEQFF.

The chain joins TRBV24-1 to TRBJ2-2; D remains ambiguous. Germline CDR1 and CDR2: KGHDR and SFDVKD. There are 15 residues in the CDR3. Trimming pared 6 bases from V and 0 bases from J, leaving 10 bases between. Here the CDR3 reads CATSLATANTGELFF. The CDR3 nucleotides read TGTGCCACCAGTCTGGCGACCGCGAACACCGGGGAGCTGTTTTTT.

This clonotype has a count of ten or more. The chain is built from TRBV5-1 and TRBJ2-1, with D hard to call. In germline, CDR1 is SGHRS, CDR2 YFSETQ. This CDR3 spans 16 amino acids. Trimming removed 1 base from V and 9 bases from J, with 20 bases in between. The CDR3 loop reads CASSLLGSTAQGEQFF. The DNA for the CDR3 is TGCGCCAGCAGCTTGTTGGGTTCCACGGCCCAAGGTGAGCAGTTCTTC. Full variable domain (outside the CDR3, taken from reference TRBV5-1 and TRBJ2-1): KAGVTQTPRYLIKTRGQQVTLSCSPISGHRSVSWYQQTPGQGLQFLFEYFSETQRNKGNFPGRFSGRQFSNSRSEMNVSTLELGDSALYLCASSLLGSTAQGEQFFGPGTRLTVL.

The CDR3 DNA reads as TGTGCCAGCAGGGGACTAGCGGCAGATACGCAGTATTTT. It encodes CASRGLAADTQYF. The rearrangement joins TRBV9 to TRBJ2-3, with 11 nucleotides matching TRBD2. Unmatched junction bases numbered 0, after V lost 5 bases and J lost 4 bases. Per the germline V gene, CDR1 is SGDLS and CDR2 is YYNGEE. The CDR3 has 13 residues. Combining the CDR3 with reference TRBV9 and TRBJ2-3 gives the whole variable domain DSGVTQTPKHLITATGQRVTLRCSPRSGDLSVYWYQQSLDQGLQFLIQYYNGEERAKGNILERFSAQQFPDLHSELNLSSLELGDSALYFCASRGLAADTQYFGPGTRLTVL.

This clonotype has at least ten counts. The V gene is TRBV29-1, the J gene TRBJ1-6, with unresolved D. Trimming shortened V by 6 bases and J by 7 bases, and 10 bases separated the two germline ends. Germline loops: CDR1 SQVTM, CDR2 ANQGSEA. This CDR3 spans 12 amino acids. The CDR3 DNA sequence: TGCAGCGTGAGGGAGGCGAATTCACCCCTCCACTTT. Amino acids: CSVREANSPLHF.